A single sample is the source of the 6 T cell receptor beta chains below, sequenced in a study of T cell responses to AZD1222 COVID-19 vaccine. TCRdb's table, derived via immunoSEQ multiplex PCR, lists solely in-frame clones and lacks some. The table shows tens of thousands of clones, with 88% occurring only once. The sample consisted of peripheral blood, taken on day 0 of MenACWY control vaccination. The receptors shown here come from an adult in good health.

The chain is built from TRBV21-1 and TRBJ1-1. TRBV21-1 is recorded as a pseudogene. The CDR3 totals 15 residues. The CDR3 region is CASSTRGWRNTEAFF. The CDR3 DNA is TGTGCCAGCAGCACCCGGGGATGGCGGAACACTGAAGCTTTCTTT.

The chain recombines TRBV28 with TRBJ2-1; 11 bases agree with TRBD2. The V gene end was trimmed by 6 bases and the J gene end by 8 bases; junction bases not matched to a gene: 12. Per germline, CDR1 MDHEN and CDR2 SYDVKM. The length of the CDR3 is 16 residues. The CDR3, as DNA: TGTGCCAGCAGAGACGGTAGCGGGAGGGCCTCGTATGAGCAGTTCTTC. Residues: CASRDGSGRASYEQFF.

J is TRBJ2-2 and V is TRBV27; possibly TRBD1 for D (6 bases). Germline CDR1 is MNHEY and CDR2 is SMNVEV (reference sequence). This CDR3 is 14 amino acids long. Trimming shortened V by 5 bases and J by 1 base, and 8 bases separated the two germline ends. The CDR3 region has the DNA TGTGCCAGCAGTCGGACAGTGAACACCGGGGAGCTGTTTTTT. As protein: CASSRTVNTGELFF.

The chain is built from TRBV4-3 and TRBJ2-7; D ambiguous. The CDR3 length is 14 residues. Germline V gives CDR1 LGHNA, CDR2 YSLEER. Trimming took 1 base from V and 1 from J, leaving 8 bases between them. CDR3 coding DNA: TGCGCCAGCAGCCAAGGGACGGTTTCCTACGAGCAGTACTTC. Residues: CASSQGTVSYEQYF.

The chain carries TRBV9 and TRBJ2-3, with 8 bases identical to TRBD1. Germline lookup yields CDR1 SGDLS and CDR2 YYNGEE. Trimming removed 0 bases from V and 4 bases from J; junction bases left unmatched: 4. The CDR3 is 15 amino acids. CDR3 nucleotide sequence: TGTGCCAGCAGCGTAGGTCACAGGGGGGCAGATACGCAGTATTTT. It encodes CASSVGHRGADTQYF.

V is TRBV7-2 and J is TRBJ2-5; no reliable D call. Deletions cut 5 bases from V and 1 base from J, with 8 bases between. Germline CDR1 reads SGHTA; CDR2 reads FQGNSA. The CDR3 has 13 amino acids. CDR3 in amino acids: CASSQLPQETQYF. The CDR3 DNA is TGTGCCAGCAGCCAGTTGCCCCAAGAGACCCAGTACTTC.